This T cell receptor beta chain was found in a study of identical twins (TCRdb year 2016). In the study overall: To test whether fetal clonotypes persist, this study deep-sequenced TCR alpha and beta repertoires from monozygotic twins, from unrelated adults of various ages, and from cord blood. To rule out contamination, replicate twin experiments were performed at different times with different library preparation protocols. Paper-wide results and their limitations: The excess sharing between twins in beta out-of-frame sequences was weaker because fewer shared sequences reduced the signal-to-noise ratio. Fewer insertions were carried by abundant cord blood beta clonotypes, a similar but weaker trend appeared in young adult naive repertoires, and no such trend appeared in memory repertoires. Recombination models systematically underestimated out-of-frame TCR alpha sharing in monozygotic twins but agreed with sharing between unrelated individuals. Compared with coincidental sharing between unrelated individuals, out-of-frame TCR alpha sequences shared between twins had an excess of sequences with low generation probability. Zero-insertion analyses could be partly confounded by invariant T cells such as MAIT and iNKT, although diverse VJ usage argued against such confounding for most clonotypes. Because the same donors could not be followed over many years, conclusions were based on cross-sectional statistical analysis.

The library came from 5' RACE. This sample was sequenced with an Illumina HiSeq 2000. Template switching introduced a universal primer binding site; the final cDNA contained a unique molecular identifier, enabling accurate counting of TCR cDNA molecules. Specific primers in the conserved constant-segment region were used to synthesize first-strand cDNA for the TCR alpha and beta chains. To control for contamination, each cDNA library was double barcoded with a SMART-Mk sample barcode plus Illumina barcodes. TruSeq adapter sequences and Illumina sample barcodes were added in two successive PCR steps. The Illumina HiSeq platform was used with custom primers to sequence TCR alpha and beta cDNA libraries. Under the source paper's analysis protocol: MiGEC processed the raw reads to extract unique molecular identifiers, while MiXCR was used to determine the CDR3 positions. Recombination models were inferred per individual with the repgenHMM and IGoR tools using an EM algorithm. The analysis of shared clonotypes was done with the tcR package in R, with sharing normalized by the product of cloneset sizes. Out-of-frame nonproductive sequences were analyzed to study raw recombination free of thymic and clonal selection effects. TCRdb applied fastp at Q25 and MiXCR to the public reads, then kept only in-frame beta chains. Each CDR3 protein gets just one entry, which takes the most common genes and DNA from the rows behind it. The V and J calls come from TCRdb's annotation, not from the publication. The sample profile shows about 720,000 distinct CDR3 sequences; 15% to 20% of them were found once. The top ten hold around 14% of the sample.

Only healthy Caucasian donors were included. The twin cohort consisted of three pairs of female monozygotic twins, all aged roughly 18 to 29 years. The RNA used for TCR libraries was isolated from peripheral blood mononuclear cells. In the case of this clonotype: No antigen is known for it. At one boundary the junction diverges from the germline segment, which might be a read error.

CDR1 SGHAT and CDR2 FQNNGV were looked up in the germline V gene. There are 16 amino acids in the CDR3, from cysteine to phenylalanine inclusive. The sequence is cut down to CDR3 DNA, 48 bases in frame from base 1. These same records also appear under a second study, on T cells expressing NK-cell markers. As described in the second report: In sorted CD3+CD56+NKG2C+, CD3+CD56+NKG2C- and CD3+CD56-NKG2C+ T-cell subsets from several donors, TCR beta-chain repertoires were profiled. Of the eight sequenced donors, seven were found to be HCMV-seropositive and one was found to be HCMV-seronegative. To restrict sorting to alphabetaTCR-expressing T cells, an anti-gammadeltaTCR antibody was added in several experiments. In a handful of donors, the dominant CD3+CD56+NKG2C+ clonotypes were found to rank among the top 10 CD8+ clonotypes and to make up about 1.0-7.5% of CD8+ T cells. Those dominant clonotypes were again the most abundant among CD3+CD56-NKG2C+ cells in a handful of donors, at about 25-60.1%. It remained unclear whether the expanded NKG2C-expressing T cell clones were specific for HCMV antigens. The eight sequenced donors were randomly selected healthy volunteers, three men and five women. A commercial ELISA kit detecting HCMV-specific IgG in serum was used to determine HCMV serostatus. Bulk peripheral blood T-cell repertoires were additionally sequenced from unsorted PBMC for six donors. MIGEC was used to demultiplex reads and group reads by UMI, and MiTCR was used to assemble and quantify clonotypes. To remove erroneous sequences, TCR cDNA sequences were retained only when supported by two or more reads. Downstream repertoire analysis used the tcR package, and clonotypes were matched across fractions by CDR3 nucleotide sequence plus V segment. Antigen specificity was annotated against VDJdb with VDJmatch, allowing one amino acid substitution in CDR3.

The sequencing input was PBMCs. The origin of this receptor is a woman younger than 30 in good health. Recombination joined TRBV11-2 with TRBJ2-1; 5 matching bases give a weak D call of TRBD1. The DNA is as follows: TGTGTCAGCAGCCCGAGTTTTCAGGGATTGTTGGATGAGCAGTTCTTC. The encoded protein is CVSSPSFQGLLDEQFF.